The clone carrying this T cell receptor (beta chain) was seen a handful of times. Its antigen is as yet unknown. The ends were cut back, 1 base at V and 7 bases at J, with 20 bases in the middle. This CDR3 has 17 amino acids. The germline V gene has CDR1 SGHAT and CDR2 FQNNGV. This sample was included in a study of shared clonotypes between healthy human individuals. Findings and limits, study-wide: Sampling covered nothing but blood. Tissue TCR repertoires likely differ from those found in blood. Rarefaction exposed incomplete sorted-subset sequencing despite large depth.

Researchers ran the assay at a deep level. Every subset had its genomic DNA shared out evenly among several immunoSEQ plates. Profiling relied on immunoSEQ multiplex PCR, and the TCRdb table lists in-frame clones only, not all of them. The repertoire holds under 1 million clones, with almost 95% as singletons. Naive CD8 cells were CD45RO-negative, positively selected for CCR7, excluding terminally differentiated effector memory CD45RA+ cells. V and J are TRBV11-2 and TRBJ2-1; maybe TRBD2 (6 bases). Sequencing input: naive CD8+ T cells sorted from blood. This receptor was obtained from a man in his thirties or forties in good health. In DNA form, the CDR3 reads TGTGCCAGCAGCTTAGGGGCCCCCGGGACTCTTGTAAATGAGCAGTTCTTC. It yields the protein CASSLGAPGTLVNEQFF.